This entry concerns a single T cell receptor (beta chain). This sample is drawn from a study of T cells in localized non-small cell lung cancer. The protocol was immunoSEQ multiplex PCR, while the TCRdb copy is restricted to in-frame clones and leaves out a portion. The sample carries 2,600 or so clones, around 38% recorded once. Germline loops: CDR1 MDHEN, CDR2 SYDVKM. The CDR3 is 12 residues long. Trimming took 5 bases from V and 4 from J, leaving 8 bases between them. The sequencing used normal lung tissue next to the tumor, collected before any cancer treatment. The sequence was obtained from a man between 40 and 70 years old with stage II lung adenocarcinoma. J is TRBJ2-5 and V is TRBV28; no definite D call. This CDR3 reads CASSTYGETQYF. CDR3 bases: TGTGCCAGCAGTACTTACGGAGAGACCCAGTACTTC.